The 16 T cell receptor beta chains listed next were all sequenced from one sample in a study of T cells after yellow fever vaccination. MiXCR was run by TCRdb on the 5' RACE reads, yielding one entry per CDR3 protein. The sample holds approximately 510,000 distinct CDR3 sequences, 21% seen once. Sequences were derived from PBMCs, sampled around 3 weeks after the first yellow fever vaccination. These receptors were collected from a man between 18 and 35 years old who received the YFV17D yellow fever vaccine.

The V gene is TRBV12-3 or TRBV12-4, the J gene TRBJ1-1, with D hard to call. The V and J ends lost 3 bases and 4 bases respectively, with 9 bases between them. This CDR3 region has 13 residues. CDR3 residues: CASSFRPTTEAFF. Here the CDR3 DNA reads TGTGCCAGCAGTTTCAGGCCAACCACTGAAGCTTTCTTT.

This clonotype was seen a single time. This chain joins TRBV9 and TRBJ1-2; 7 nucleotides match TRBD1. Germline CDR1 and CDR2: SGDLS and YYNGEE. The J segment lost 6 bases and the V segment lost 0 bases, leaving 14 bases of the junction unmatched. The CDR3 sequence is 17 residues long. The CDR3 nucleotides are TGTGCCAGCAGCGTAGCAAGCGGCGTGACAGGGCTGGATGGCTACACCTTC. Its protein is CASSVASGVTGLDGYTF. The full variable domain, rest sourced from reference TRBV9 and TRBJ1-2, is DSGVTQTPKHLITATGQRVTLRCSPRSGDLSVYWYQQSLDQGLQFLIQYYNGEERAKGNILERFSAQQFPDLHSELNLSSLELGDSALYFCASSVASGVTGLDGYTFGSGTRLTVV.

The chain is built from TRBV20-1 and TRBJ2-3; D may be TRBD1 (6 bases). Germline values: CDR1 DFQATT, CDR2 SNEGSKA (reference sequence). This CDR3 is 13 amino acids long. CDR3 amino acids: CSVGAFQPDTQYF. The CDR3 nucleotides read TGCAGCGTGGGGGCTTTCCAGCCAGATACGCAGTATTTT.

V gene TRBV4-1 combines with J gene TRBJ1-3; D unclear. The germline V gene encodes CDR1 MGHRA and CDR2 YSYEKL. This CDR3 region has 15 residues. Deletions cut 4 bases from V and 0 bases from J, with 10 bases between. CDR3 region: CASSRRTGSGNTIYF. The CDR3 DNA reads TGCGCCAGCAGCCGGAGAACGGGCTCTGGAAACACCATATATTTT.

A few counts support this clonotype. V gene TRBV6-5 combines with J gene TRBJ1-5; D is perhaps TRBD1 (5 bases). The CDR3 is 16 amino acids. With 8 bases removed from V and 1 base from J, the gap between germline ends came to 18 bases. The germline gives CDR1 MNHEY, CDR2 SVGAGI. This CDR3 reads CASRLGGGRSNQPQHF. The CDR3 DNA sequence: TGTGCCAGCCGCCTGGGGGGGGGGAGAAGCAATCAGCCCCAGCATTTT.

This sequence joins TRBV5-1 and TRBJ2-7; D uncertain. The CDR3 consists of 14 residues. V lost 3 bases and J 2 bases, leaving 12 bases between the germline ends. In germline, CDR1 is SGHRS, CDR2 YFSETQ. CDR3 bases: TGCGCCAGCAGCTCTACCGACGGTGCCTACGAGCAGTACGTC. This encodes CASSSTDGAYEQYV.

In this sample, this clonotype turned up a few times. V usage is TRBV7-3 and J usage is TRBJ2-1; D may match TRBD1 or TRBD2 (5 bases each). The V and J ends lost 4 bases and 6 bases respectively, with 13 bases between them. Germline lookup yields CDR1 SGHTA and CDR2 FQGTGA. CDR3 length equals 14 residues. CDR3 sequence: CASSSGTALNEQFF. CDR3 nucleotides: TGTGCCAGCAGCTCCGGGACGGCGCTCAATGAGCAGTTCTTC.

The V and J genes are TRBV4-1 and TRBJ2-1, with TRBD2 identical over 8 bases. The germline V gene has CDR1 MGHRA and CDR2 YSYEKL. The CDR3 has 14 residues. With V trimmed by 10 bases and J by 3 bases, 8 bases remained unmatched. CDR3 DNA: TGCGCCACTAAAACTAGCGGAGACTACAATGAGCAGTTCTTC. Its translation: CATKTSGDYNEQFF.

This clonotype was picked up many times. The rearrangement joins TRBV25-1 to TRBJ1-3, with D possibly matching TRBD1 (6 bases). Trimming shortened V by 0 bases and J by 0 bases, and 21 bases separated the two germline ends. The germline V gene has CDR1 MGHDK and CDR2 SYGVNS. The length of the CDR3 is 20 residues. The CDR3 DNA is TGTGCCAGCAGTGAATACGCACCCGGAGGGGACACGAGCTCTGGAAACACCATATATTTT. Translated: CASSEYAPGGDTSSGNTIYF.

The genes are TRBV5-1 and TRBJ1-1, with D hard to call. CDR1 and CDR2 (germline): SGHRS, YFSETQ. V shed 6 bases and J shed 2 bases, with 17 bases lying between them. The CDR3 is 15 amino acids. The chain's CDR3 is CASTLWGFVNTEAFF. As DNA, the CDR3 is TGCGCCAGCACCCTCTGGGGATTCGTTAACACTGAAGCTTTCTTT.

On this clonotype itself: A much larger clonotype is one base distant, so this may be a read error. This chain uses TRBV9 with TRBJ2-1, with 10 bases identical to TRBD1. The CDR3 is 15 amino acids. Germline CDR1 and CDR2: SGDLS and YYNGEE. The CDR3 loop reads CASSVAGQGDNQQFF. In DNA form, the CDR3 reads TGTGCCAGCAGCGTTGCCGGACAGGGGGACAATCAGCAGTTCTTC.

The chain links TRBV7-2 to TRBJ1-1; D gene ambiguous. The CDR3 runs to 14 residues. Germline loops: CDR1 SGHTA, CDR2 FQGNSA. V gave up 1 base and J gave up 6 bases, with 12 bases separating them. The CDR3, as DNA: TGTGCCAGCAGCTTAGACGGGGTTAGGGCTGAAGCTTTCTTT. Its protein is CASSLDGVRAEAFF.

The rearrangement links TRBV7-9 to TRBJ2-5; D is ambiguous. The CDR3 covers 15 residues. Trimming cost V 5 bases and J 7 bases, with 20 bases left between them. Germline CDR1 is SEHNR and CDR2 is FQNEAQ (reference sequence). The CDR3 coding sequence is TGTGCCAGCAGCCAGGACGCTGTGGAAAGTAGGACCCAGTACTTC. As protein: CASSQDAVESRTQYF.

This clonotype was observed a few times. The V call is TRBV9, the J call TRBJ2-3, with D possibly being TRBD1 (7 bases). The CDR3 covers 16 residues. The germline gives CDR1 SGDLS, CDR2 YYNGEE. Trimming stripped 0 bases from V and 3 bases from J, with 14 bases between. CDR3 DNA: TGTGCCAGCAGCGTAGCTGGAGGGGGCGGGACAGATACGCAGTATTTT. Its translation is CASSVAGGGGTDTQYF.

This clonotype was seen more than once but under ten times. This chain links TRBV12-3 or TRBV12-4 with TRBJ1-2; perhaps TRBD1 as D (5 bases). The CDR3 is 15 amino acids. V lost 5 bases and J lost 2, with 15 bases in between. CDR3 loop: CASSEGRPANYGYTF. The CDR3 DNA is TGTGCCAGCAGTGAGGGGCGCCCCGCAAACTATGGCTACACCTTC.

The genes are TRBV6-1 and TRBJ2-6; D remains ambiguous. This CDR3 comprises 14 residues. The V end was cut by 2 bases, the J end by 2 bases, with 4 bases between. CDR1 is MNHNS, CDR2 SASEGT, per germline. Here the CDR3 reads CASSELAGANVLTF. The CDR3 region has the DNA TGTGCCAGCAGTGAACTAGCTGGGGCCAACGTCCTGACTTTC.